This T cell receptor beta chain came from a study of T cell responses to AZD1222 COVID-19 vaccine. Study findings and constraints: Spike-wide coverage was observed for vaccine-associated CD4 TCRs, with dominant responses at 160-218 and 743-854. A rise in Spike-specific TCR breadth and depth followed two AZD1222 doses. Mostly white British, mostly female donors; authors suggested clonal diversity may be underestimated.

Germline CDR1 is MNHEY and CDR2 is SVGAGI. The CDR3 has 14 amino acids. J gave up 4 bases and V 4 bases, and 5 bases lay outside the gene matches. Of note for this clone: Antigen: not known.

TCRdb's copy holds only in-frame clones and misses some; the assay was immunoSEQ multiplex PCR. The sample consists of approximately 170,000 clones, 93% of them appearing once. This TCR was recovered from an adult in good health. The rearrangement joins TRBV6-5 to TRBJ1-2, with 8 positions matching TRBD1. Here the sequenced sample was peripheral blood, taken on day 0 of AZD1222 vaccination. CDR3 residues: CASSSTGVGYGYTF. The CDR3 region has the DNA TGTGCCAGCAGTTCGACAGGGGTGGGCTATGGCTACACCTTC.